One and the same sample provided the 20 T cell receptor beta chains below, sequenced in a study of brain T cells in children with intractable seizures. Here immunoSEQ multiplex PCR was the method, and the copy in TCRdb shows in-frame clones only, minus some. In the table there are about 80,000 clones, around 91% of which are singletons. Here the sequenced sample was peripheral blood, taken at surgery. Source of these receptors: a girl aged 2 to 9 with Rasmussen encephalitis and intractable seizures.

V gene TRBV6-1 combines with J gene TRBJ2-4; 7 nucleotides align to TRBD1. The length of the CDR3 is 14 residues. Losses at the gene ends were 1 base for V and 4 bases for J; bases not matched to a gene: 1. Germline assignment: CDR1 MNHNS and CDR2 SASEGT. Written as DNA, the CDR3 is TGTGCCAGCAGTGAAGACAGGGGTAAAAACATTCAGTACTTC. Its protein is CASSEDRGKNIQYF.

The CDR3, as DNA: TGTGCCAGCAGTCTACCCCCGCAGTACACTGAAGCTTTCTTT. This codes for CASSLPPQYTEAFF. The J gene is TRBJ1-1, the V gene TRBV28; D is ambiguous. The CDR3 has 14 residues. V lost 5 bases to trimming and J lost 3 bases, with 13 bases between them. Looked up from germline, CDR1 is MDHEN and CDR2 is SYDVKM. The full variable domain, rest sourced from reference TRBV28 and TRBJ1-1, is DVKVTQSSRYLVKRTGEKVFLECVQDMDHENMFWYRQDPGLGLRLIYFSYDVKMKEKGDIPEGYSVSREKKERFSLILESASTNQTSMYLCASSLPPQYTEAFFGQGTRLTVV.

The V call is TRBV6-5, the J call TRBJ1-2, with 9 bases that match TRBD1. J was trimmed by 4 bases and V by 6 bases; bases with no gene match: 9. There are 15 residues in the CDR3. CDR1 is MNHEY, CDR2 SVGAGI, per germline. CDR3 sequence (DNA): TGTGCCAGCAGCTCAACAGGGGGCGGCGGCTATGGCTACACCTTC. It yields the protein CASSSTGGGGYGYTF.

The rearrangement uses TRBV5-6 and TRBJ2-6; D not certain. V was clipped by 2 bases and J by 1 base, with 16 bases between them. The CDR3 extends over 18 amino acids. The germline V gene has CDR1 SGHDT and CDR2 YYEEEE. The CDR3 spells CASSFYMRPESGANVLTF. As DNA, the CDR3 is TGTGCCAGCAGCTTTTATATGAGGCCAGAATCTGGGGCCAACGTCCTGACTTTC. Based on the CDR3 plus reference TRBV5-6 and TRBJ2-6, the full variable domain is DAGVTQSPTHLIKTRGQQVTLRCSPKSGHDTVSWYQQALGQGPQFIFQYYEEEERQRGNFPDRFSGHQFPNYSSELNVNALLLGDSALYLCASSFYMRPESGANVLTFGAGSRLTVL.

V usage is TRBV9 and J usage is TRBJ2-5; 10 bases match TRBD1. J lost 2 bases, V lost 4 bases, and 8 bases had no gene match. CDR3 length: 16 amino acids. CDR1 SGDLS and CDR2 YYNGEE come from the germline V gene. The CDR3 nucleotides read TGTGCCAGCAGCCCTCGACAGGGGGCATGGCAAGAGACCCAGTACTTC. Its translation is CASSPRQGAWQETQYF.

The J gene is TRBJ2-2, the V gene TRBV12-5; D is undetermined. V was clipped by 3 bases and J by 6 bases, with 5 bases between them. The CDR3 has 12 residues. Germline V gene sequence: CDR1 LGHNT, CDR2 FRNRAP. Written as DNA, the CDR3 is TGTGCTAGTGGTTTACGGGCCGGGGAGCTGTTTTTT. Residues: CASGLRAGELFF.

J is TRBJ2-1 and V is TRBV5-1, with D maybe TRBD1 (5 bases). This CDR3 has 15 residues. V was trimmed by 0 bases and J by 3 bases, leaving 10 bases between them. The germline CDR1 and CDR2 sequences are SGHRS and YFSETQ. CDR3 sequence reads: CASSLENQGYNEQFF. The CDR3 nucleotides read TGCGCCAGCAGCTTGGAAAACCAGGGCTACAATGAGCAGTTCTTC.

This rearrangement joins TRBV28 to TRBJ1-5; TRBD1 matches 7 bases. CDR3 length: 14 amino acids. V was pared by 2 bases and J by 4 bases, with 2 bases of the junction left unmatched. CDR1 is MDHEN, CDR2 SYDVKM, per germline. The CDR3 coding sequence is TGTGCCAGCAGTTTACAGGACAGGAATCAGCCCCAGCATTTT. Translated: CASSLQDRNQPQHF. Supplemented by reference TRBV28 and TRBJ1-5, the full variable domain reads DVKVTQSSRYLVKRTGEKVFLECVQDMDHENMFWYRQDPGLGLRLIYFSYDVKMKEKGDIPEGYSVSREKKERFSLILESASTNQTSMYLCASSLQDRNQPQHFGDGTRLSIL.

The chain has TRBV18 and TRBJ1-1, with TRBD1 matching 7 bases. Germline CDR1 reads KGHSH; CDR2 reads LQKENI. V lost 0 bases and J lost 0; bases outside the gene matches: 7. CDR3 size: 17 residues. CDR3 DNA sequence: TGTGCCAGCTCACCACCGGGAGGGGGCCCCTTGAACACTGAAGCTTTCTTT. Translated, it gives CASSPPGGGPLNTEAFF.

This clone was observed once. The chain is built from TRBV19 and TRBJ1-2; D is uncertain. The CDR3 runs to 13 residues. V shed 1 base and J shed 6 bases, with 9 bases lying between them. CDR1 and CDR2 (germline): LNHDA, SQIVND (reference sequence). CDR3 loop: CASSIGNRHGYTF. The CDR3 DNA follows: TGTGCCAGTAGTATAGGCAACAGACATGGCTACACCTTC.

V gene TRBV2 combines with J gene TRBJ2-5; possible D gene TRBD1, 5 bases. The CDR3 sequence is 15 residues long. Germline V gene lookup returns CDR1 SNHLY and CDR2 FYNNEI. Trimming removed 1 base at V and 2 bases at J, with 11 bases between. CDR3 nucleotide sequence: TGTGCCAGCAGTGAAGGAGTGACAGCGCAAGAGACCCAGTACTTC. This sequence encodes CASSEGVTAQETQYF.

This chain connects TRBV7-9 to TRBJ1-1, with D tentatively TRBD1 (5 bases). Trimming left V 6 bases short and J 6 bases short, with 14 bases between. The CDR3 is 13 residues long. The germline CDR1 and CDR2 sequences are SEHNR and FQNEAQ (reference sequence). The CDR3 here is CASSPSGQAEAFF. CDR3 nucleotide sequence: TGTGCCAGCAGTCCCTCTGGACAAGCTGAAGCTTTCTTT.

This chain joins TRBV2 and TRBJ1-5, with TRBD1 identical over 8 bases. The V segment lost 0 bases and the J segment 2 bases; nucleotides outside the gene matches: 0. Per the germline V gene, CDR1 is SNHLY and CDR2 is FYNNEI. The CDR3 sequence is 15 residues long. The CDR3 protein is CASSEAGQGNQPQHF. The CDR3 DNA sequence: TGTGCCAGCAGTGAAGCGGGACAGGGCAATCAGCCCCAGCATTTT.

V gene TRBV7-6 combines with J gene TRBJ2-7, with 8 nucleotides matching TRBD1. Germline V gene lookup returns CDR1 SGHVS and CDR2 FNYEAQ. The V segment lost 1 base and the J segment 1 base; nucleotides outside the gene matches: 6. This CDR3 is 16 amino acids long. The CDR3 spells CASSLGTGGGSYEQYF. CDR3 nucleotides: TGTGCCAGCAGCTTAGGAACAGGGGGTGGATCCTACGAGCAGTACTTC.

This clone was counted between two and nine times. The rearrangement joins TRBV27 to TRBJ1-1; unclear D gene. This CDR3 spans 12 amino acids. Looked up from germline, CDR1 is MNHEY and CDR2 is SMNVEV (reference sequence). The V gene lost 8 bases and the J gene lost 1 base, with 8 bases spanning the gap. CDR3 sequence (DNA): TGTGCCAGCCCACGGGGGAACACTGAAGCTTTCTTT. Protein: CASPRGNTEAFF.

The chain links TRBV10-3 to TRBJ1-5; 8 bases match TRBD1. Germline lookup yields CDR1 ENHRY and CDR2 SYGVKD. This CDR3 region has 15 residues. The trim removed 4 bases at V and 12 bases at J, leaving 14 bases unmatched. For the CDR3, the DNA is TGTGCCATCAGTGGGTCGACAGGGGATAGGAGGTTCCAGCATTTT. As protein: CAISGSTGDRRFQHF.

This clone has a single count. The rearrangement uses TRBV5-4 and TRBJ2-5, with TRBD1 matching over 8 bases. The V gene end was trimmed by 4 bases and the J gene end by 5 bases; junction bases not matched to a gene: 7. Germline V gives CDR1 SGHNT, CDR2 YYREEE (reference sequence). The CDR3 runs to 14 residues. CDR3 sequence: CASSAPGGGETQYF. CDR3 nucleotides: TGTGCCAGCAGCGCCCCAGGGGGCGGTGAGACCCAGTACTTC.

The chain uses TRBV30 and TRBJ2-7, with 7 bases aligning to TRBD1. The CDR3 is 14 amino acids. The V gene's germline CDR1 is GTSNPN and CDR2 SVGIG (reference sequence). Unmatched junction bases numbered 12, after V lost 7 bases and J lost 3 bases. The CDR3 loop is CASKPGQNLYEQYF. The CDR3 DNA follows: TGTGCCTCAAAACCGGGACAGAACCTCTACGAGCAGTACTTC.

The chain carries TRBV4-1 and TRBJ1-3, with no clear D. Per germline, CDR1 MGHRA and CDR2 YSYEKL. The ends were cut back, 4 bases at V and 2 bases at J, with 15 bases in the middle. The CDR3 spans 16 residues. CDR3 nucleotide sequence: TGCGCCAGCAGCCCAGCCTGGAGAGACCCTGGAAACACCATATATTTT. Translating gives CASSPAWRDPGNTIYF.

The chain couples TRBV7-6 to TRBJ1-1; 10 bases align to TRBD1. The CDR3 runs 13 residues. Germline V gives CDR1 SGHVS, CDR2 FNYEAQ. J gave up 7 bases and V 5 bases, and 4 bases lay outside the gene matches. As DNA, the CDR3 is TGTGCCAGCAGCCATCGGGACAGGGGTGAAGCTTTCTTT. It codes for CASSHRDRGEAFF.